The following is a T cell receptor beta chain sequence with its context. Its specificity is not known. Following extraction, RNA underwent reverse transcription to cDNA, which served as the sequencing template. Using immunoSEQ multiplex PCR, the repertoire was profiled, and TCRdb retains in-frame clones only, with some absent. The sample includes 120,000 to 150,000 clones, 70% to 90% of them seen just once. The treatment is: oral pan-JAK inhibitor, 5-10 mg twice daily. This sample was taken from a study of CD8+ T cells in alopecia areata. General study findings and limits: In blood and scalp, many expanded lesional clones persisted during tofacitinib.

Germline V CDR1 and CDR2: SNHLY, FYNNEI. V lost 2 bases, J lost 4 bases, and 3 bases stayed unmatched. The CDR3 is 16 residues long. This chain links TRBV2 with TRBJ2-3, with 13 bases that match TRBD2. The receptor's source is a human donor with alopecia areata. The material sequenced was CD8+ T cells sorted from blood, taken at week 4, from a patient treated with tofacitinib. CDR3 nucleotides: TGTGCCAGCAGTGAAAGAGGACTAGCGGGGGCAGATACGCAGTATTTT. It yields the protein CASSERGLAGADTQYF.